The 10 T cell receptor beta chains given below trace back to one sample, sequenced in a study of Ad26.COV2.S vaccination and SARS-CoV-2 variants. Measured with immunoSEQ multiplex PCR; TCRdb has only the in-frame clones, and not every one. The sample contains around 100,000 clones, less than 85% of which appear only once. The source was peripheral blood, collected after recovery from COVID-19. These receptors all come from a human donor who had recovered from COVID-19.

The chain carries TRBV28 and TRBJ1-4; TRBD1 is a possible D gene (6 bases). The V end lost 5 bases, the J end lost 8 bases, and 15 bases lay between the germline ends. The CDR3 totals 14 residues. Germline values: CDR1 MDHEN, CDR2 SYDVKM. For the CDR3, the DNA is TGTGCCAGCAGTACCCCCGGGACACTCGAAAAACTGTTTTTT. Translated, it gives CASSTPGTLEKLFF.

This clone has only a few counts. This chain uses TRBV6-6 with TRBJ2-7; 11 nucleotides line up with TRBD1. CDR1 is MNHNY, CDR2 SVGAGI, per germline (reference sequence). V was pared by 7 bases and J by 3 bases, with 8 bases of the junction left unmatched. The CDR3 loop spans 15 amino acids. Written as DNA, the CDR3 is TGTGCCAGCACCAGGGACAGGGGGGGTTACTACGAGCAGTACTTC. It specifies CASTRDRGGYYEQYF.

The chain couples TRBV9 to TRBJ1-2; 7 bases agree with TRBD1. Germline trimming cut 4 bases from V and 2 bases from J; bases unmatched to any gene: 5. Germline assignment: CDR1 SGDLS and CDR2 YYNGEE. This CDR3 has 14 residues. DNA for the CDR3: TGTGCCAGCAGCCCCCCAGGGGGAAACTATGGCTACACCTTC. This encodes CASSPPGGNYGYTF. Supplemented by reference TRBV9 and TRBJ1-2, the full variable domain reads DSGVTQTPKHLITATGQRVTLRCSPRSGDLSVYWYQQSLDQGLQFLIQYYNGEERAKGNILERFSAQQFPDLHSELNLSSLELGDSALYFCASSPPGGNYGYTFGSGTRLTVV.

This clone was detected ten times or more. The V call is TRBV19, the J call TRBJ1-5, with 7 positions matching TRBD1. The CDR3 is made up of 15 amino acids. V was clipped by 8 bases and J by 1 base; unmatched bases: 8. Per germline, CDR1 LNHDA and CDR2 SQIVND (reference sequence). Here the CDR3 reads CASRRAGGSNQPQHF. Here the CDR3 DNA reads TGTGCCAGTCGCAGGGCAGGGGGAAGCAATCAGCCCCAGCATTTT.

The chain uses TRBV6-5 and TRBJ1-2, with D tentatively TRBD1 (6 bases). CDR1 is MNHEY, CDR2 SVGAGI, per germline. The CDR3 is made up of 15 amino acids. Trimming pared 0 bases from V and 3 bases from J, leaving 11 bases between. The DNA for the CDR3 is TGTGCCAGCAGTTACTCGAGAGCAGGGGACTATGGCTACACCTTC. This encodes CASSYSRAGDYGYTF.

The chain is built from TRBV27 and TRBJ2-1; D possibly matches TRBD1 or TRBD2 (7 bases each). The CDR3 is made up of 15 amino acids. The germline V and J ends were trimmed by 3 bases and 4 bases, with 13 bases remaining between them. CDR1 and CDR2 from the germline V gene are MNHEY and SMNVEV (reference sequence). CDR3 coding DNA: TGTGCCAGCAGTTTGTTCCAGGGGGGGTACAATGAGCAGTTCTTC. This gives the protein CASSLFQGGYNEQFF.

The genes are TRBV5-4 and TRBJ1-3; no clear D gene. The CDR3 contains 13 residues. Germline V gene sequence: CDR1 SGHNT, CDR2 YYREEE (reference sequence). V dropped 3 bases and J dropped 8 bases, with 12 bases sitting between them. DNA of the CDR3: TGTGCCAGCAGCTCTACCACTGGGGACACCATATATTTT. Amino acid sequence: CASSSTTGDTIYF.

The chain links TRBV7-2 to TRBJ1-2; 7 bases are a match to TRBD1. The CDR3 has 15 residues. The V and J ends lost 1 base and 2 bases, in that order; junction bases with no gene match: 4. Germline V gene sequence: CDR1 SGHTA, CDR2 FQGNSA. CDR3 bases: TGTGCCAGCAGCTTAGGACAGGGACTAAACTATGGCTACACCTTC. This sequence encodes CASSLGQGLNYGYTF. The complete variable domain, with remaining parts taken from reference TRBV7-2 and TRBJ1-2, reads GAGVSQSPSNKVTEKGKDVELRCDPISGHTALYWYRQSLGQGLEFLIYFQGNSAPDKSGLPSDRFSAERTGGSVSTLTIQRTQQEDSAVYLCASSLGQGLNYGYTFGSGTRLTVV.

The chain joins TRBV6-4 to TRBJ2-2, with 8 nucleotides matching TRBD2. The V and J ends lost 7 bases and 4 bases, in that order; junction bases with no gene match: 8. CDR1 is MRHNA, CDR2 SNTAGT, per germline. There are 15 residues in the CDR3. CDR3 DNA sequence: TGTGCCAGCAAGTCCACCAGCGGGAGCACCGGGGAGCTGTTTTTT. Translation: CASKSTSGSTGELFF.

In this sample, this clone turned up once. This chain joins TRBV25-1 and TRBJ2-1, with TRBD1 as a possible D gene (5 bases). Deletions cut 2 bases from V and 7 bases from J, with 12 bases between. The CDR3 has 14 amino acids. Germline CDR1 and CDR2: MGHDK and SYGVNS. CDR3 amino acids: CASSETGWDNEQFF. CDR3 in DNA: TGTGCCAGCAGTGAAACAGGTTGGGATAATGAGCAGTTCTTC.